This T cell receptor beta chain originates from a study of early T cells in non-severe SARS-CoV-2 infection. Germline V gives CDR1 MDHEN, CDR2 SYDVKM. V was shortened by 6 bases and J by 9 bases, with 18 bases between the two germline ends. This CDR3 contains 14 residues. A single record per CDR3 protein comes from TCRdb applying MiXCR to the 5' RACE reads. The sample yields 75,000 to 90,000 distinct CDR3 sequences, around 9.3% seen once. The sequence was collected from an adult who was a healthcare worker with PCR-confirmed SARS-CoV-2 infection or an uninfected control (not recorded which). The V and J genes are TRBV28 and TRBJ1-5; D ambiguous. Sample: whole blood, taken at baseline. The CDR3 spells CASSPETDYRPQHF. CDR3 coding DNA: TGTGCCAGCAGCCCCGAGACCGACTACAGGCCCCAGCATTTT.